The 4 T cell receptor beta chains in this list originate from one sample, sequenced in a study of shared clonotypes between healthy human individuals. The table came from immunoSEQ multiplex PCR; TCRdb's copy has only in-frame clones and leaves some out. The data hold about 820,000 clones, with around 92% observed a single time. The naive CD8 subset, CD45RO-negative cells positively selected for CCR7, excluded terminally differentiated effector memory CD45RA+ cells. What was sequenced was naive CD8+ T cells sorted from blood. These receptors were collected from a man aged 25-45 years in good health.

The chain links TRBV7-9 to TRBJ2-6; possible D gene TRBD1, 6 bases. Trimming took 10 bases from V and 0 from J, leaving 22 bases between them. CDR3 size: 18 residues. Per the germline V gene, CDR1 is SEHNR and CDR2 is FQNEAQ (reference sequence). CDR3 loop: CATFFGGRFPSGANVLTF. The DNA of the CDR3 is TGTGCCACATTTTTTGGGGGCAGGTTCCCCTCTGGGGCCAACGTCCTGACTTTC.

The chain has TRBV9 and TRBJ1-1, with TRBD1 matching over 8 bases. CDR3 length equals 14 residues. Trimming removed 4 bases from V and 0 bases from J; junction bases left unmatched: 2. Per the germline V gene, CDR1 is SGDLS and CDR2 is YYNGEE. As DNA, the CDR3 is TGTGCCAGCAGCCGGACAGGGATGAACACTGAAGCTTTCTTT. Translating it yields CASSRTGMNTEAFF.

V is TRBV27 and J is TRBJ2-7; 9 nucleotides agree with TRBD1. Germline-derived CDR1 and CDR2 are MNHEY and SMNVEV (reference sequence). This CDR3 spans 15 amino acids. With V trimmed by 5 bases and J by 5 bases, 10 bases remained unmatched. CDR3 bases: TGTGCCAGCAGTCCCATGACAGGGGGGGATGACGAGCAGTACTTC. Residues: CASSPMTGGDDEQYF.

The chain is built from TRBV6-5 and TRBJ2-5; D possibly corresponds to TRBD1 (6 bases). The CDR3 loop spans 14 amino acids. CDR1 and CDR2 from the germline V gene are MNHEY and SVGAGI. With 6 bases removed from V and 5 bases from J, the gap between germline ends came to 16 bases. CDR3 residues: CASRQGLGSETQYF. The CDR3 DNA sequence: TGTGCCAGCAGGCAGGGGTTGGGATCGGAGACCCAGTACTTC.